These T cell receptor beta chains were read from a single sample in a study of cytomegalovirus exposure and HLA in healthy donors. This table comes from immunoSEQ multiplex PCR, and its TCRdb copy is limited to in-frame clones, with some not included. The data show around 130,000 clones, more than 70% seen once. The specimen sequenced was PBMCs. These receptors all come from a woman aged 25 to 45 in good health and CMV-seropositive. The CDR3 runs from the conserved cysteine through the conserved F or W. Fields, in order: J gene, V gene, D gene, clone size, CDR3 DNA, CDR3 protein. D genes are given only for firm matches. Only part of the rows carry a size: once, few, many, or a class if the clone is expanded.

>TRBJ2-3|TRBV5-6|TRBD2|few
TGTGCCAGCAGCCTGCCCCTTTACGGGGGGGCCACAGATACGCAGTATTTT
CASSLPLYGGATDTQYF
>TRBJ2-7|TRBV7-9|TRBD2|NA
TGTTCCAGCAGCTTATGGGGGGAGGGCAAATACGAGCAGTACTTC
CSSSLWGEGKYEQYF
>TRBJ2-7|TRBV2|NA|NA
TGTGCCAGCAGTGTGTCGGAGCAGTACTTC
CASSVSEQYF
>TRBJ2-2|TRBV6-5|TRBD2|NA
TGTGCCAGCATCGCGGGTGGGGGGGCCGGGGAGCTGTTTTTT
CASIAGGGAGELFF
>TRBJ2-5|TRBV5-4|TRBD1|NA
TGTGCCAGCAGCTCCGCCGCCTCGGGACAGGAGAACCAGTACTTC
CASSSAASGQENQYF
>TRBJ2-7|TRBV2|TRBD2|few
TGTGCCAGCAGTTCGCGGGGGGTAGCGGGGCCCGACGAGCAGTACTTC
CASSSRGVAGPDEQYF
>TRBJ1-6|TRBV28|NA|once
TGTGCCAGTCAGGGGTCTCGCTCCTATAATTCACCCCTCCACTTT
CASQGSRSYNSPLHF
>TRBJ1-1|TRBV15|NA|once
TGTGCCACCAGCAGAGGGGGGGTGGGGCCGGAGACTGAAGCTTTCTTT
CATSRGGVGPETEAFF
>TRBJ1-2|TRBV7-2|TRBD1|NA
TGTGCCAGCAGCTTCGGGACAGGTGGTGGCTACACCTTC
CASSFGTGGGYTF
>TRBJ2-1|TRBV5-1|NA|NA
TGCGCCAGCAGCTGGCCCCGGGAGCATCACAATGAGCAGTTCTTC
CASSWPREHHNEQFF
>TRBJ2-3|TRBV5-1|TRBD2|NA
TGCGCCAGCAGCTTGGACGATGCTGGCGGGAGGGGAACGCAGTATTTT
CASSLDDAGGRGTQYF
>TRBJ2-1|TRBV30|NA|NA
TGTGCCTGGAAGGGGGGAGCGGGGTGGGGTAGCCCGAGCGTTGAGCAGTTCTTC
CAWKGGAGWGSPSVEQFF
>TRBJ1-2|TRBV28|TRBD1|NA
TGTGCCAGCAGTCTGACAGGGGGCGGTGGCTACACCTTC
CASSLTGGGGYTF
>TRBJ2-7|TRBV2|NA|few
TGTGCCAGCTCGACCCCCCGGGACAACTCCTACGAGCAGTACTTC
CASSTPRDNSYEQYF
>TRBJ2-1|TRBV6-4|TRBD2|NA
TGTGCCAGCAGTGAATTTCTAGCGGGGGAGCAGTTCTTC
CASSEFLAGEQFF
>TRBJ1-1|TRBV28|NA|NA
TGTGCCAGCAGTCCTACCGTGAACACTGAAGCTTTCTTT
CASSPTVNTEAFF
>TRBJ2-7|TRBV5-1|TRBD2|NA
TGCGCCAGCAATCCCGGGGGACTATTCTACGAGCAGTACTTC
CASNPGGLFYEQYF
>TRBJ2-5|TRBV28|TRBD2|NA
TGTGCCAGCAGTTACTACTCGGGACTAGCGGGTGAGACCCAGTACTTC
CASSYYSGLAGETQYF
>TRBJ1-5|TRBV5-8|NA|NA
TGTGCCAGCAGCCGCGGAGCGTATACAGGCCAGCCCCAGCATTTT
CASSRGAYTGQPQHF
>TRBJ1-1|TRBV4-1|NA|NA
TGCGCCAGCAGCCAAGTAGGGGTGTGGACTGAAGCTTTCTTT
CASSQVGVWTEAFF
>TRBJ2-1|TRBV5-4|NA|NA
TGTGCCAGCAGCCTGGAGGGCGGGACAGTCTCGTTCTTC
CASSLEGGTVSFF
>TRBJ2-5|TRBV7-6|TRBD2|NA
TGTGCCAGCAGCCCGGAGCCGGGAGGAGGGGAGACCCAGTACTTC
CASSPEPGGGETQYF
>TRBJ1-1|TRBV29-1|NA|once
TGCAGCGTTGTTTCCCTCGGGACTGAAGCTTTCTTT
CSVVSLGTEAFF
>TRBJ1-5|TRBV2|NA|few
TGTGCCAGCAGTGAAGAGGGGATTCAGCCCCAGCATTTT
CASSEEGIQPQHF
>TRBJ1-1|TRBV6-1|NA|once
TGTGCCAGCAGGGAGAGCTACAACACTGAAGCTTTCTTT
CASRESYNTEAFF
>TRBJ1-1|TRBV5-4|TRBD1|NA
TGTGCCAGCAGCCCCGCTAGAGGGGGCGAGGTCACTGAAGCTTTCTTT
CASSPARGGEVTEAFF
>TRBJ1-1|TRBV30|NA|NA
TGTGCCTGGAGCCGATGGGGAGGAAGGACTGAAGCTTTCTTT
CAWSRWGGRTEAFF
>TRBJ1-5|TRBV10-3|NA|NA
TGTGCCATCAGCCCTCGGGGAGGCTCGGAACAGCCCCAGCATTTT
CAISPRGGSEQPQHF
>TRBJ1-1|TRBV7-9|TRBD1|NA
TGTGCCAGCAGCTCCCCTCCGGACAGGATAAACACTGAAGCTTTCTTT
CASSSPPDRINTEAFF
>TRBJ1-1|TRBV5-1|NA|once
TGCGCCAGCAGCTTGGTCGGGGACACTGAAGCTTTCTTT
CASSLVGDTEAFF
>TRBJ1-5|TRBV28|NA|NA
TGTGCCAGCAGTTCGATCCAGGAGCCCCAGCATTTT
CASSSIQEPQHF
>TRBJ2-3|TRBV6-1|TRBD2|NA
TGTGCCAGCAGACCCAGCGGGGGGGCCATAGATACGCAGTATTTT
CASRPSGGAIDTQYF
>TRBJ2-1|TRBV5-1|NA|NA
TGCGCCAGCAGCTTGGGGATAGAAACAGGCAATGAGCAGTTCTTC
CASSLGIETGNEQFF
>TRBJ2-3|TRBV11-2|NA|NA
TGTGCCAGCAGCCGCCGGCTAGGCGGGCGAAACGAAGCAGATACGCAGTATTTT
CASSRRLGGRNEADTQYF
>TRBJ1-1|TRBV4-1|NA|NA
TGCGCCAGCAGCCCGGGGGGAGGGTTGGGTGAAGCTTTCTTT
CASSPGGGLGEAFF
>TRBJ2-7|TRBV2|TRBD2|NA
TGTGCCAGCAGTGAAGCGGGTAGCGGGGTGGACGAGCAGTACTTC
CASSEAGSGVDEQYF
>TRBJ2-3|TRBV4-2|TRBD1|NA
TGTGCCAGCAGCCCCACCTCCTTTCTGGGACAGGGGGCAGATACGCAGTATTTT
CASSPTSFLGQGADTQYF
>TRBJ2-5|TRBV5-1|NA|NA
TGCGCCAGCAGCCTTACTCTGGGGGGAGTCAGGGAGACCCAGTACTTC
CASSLTLGGVRETQYF
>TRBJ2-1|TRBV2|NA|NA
TGTGCCAGCAGTGAAAGGAGGAGCTCCTACAATGAGCAGTTCTTC
CASSERRSSYNEQFF